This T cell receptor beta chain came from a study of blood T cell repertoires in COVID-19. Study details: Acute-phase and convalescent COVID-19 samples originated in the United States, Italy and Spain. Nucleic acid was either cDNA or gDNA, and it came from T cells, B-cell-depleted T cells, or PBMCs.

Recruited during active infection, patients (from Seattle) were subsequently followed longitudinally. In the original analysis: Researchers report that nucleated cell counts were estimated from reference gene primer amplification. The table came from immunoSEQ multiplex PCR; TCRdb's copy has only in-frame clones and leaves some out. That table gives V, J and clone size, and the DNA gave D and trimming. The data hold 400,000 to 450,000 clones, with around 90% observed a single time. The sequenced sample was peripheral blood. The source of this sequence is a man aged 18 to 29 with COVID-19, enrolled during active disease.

DNA of the CDR3: TGTGCCAGCAGTGTGGCGAGAGGTGAAAAACTGTTTTTT. Its protein is CASSVARGEKLFF. The chain employs TRBV2 and TRBJ1-4; D is ambiguous. This CDR3 comprises 13 residues. V was shortened by 4 bases and J by 7 bases, with 10 bases between the two germline ends. Germline loops: CDR1 SNHLY, CDR2 FYNNEI.